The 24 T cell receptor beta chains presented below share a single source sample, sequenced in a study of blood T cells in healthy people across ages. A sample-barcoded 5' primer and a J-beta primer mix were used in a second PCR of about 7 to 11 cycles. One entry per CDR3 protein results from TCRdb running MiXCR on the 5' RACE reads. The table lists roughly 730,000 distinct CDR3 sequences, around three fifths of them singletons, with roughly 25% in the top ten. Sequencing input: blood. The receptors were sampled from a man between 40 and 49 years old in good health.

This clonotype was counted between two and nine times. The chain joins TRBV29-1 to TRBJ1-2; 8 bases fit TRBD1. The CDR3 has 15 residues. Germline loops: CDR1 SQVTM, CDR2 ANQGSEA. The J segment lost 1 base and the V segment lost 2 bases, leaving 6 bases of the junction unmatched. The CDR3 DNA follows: TGCAGCGTTGAACTCAGGGGGCTGCGTAACTATGGCTACACCTTC. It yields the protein CSVELRGLRNYGYTF.

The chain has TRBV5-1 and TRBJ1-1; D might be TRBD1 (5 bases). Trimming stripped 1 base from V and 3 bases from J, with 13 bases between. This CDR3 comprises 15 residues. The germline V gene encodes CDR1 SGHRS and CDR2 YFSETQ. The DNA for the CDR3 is TGCGCCAGCAGCTTGATAGGGGCACTGGACACTGAAGCTTTCTTT. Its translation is CASSLIGALDTEAFF.

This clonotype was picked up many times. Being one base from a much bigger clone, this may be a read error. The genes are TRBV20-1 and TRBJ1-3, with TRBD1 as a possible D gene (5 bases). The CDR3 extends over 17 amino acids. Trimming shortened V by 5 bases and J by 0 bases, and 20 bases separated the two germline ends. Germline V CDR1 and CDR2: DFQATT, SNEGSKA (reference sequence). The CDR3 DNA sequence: TGCAGTGCTCTTCGGGGGGGGGTAGGGCTCTCTGGAAACACCATATATTTT. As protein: CSALRGGVGLSGNTIYF.

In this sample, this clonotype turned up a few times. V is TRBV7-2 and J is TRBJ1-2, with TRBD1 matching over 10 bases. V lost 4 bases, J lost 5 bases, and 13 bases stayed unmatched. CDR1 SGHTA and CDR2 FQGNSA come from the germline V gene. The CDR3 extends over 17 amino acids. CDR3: CASSSYLPGTGVYGYTF. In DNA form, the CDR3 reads TGTGCCAGCAGCTCGTATCTACCCGGGACAGGGGTTTATGGCTACACCTTC.

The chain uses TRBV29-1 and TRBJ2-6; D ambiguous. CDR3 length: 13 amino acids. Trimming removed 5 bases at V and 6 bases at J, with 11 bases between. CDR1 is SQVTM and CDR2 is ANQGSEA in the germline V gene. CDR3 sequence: CSVLWSEANVLTF. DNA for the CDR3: TGCAGCGTTCTCTGGAGTGAGGCCAACGTCCTGACTTTC.

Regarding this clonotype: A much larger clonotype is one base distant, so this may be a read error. The CDR3 nucleotides are TGTGCCAGCAGCATGGGACAGGGCTATGGCTACACCTTC. Residues: CASSMGQGYGYTF. The gene calls are TRBV9 and TRBJ1-2, with TRBD1 matching 9 bases. The CDR3 is 13 residues long. V was clipped by 4 bases and J by 4 bases; unmatched bases: 2. Per germline, CDR1 SGDLS and CDR2 YYNGEE.

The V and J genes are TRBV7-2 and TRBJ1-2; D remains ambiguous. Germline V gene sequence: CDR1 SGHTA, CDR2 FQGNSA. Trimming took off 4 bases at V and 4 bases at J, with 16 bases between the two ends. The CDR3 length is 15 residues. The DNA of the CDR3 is TGTGCCAGCAGCTCCGGTCTCCACCGAGGCTATGGCTACACCTTC. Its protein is CASSSGLHRGYGYTF. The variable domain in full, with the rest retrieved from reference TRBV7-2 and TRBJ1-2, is GAGVSQSPSNKVTEKGKDVELRCDPISGHTALYWYRQSLGQGLEFLIYFQGNSAPDKSGLPSDRFSAERTGGSVSTLTIQRTQQEDSAVYLCASSSGLHRGYGYTFGSGTRLTVV.

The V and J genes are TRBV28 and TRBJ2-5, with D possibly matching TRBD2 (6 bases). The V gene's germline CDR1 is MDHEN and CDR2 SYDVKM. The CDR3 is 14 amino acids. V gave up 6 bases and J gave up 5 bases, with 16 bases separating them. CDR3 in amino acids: CASSVTRPGETQYF. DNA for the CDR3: TGTGCCAGCAGCGTGACTAGGCCAGGGGAGACCCAGTACTTC. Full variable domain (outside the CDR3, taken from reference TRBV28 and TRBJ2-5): DVKVTQSSRYLVKRTGEKVFLECVQDMDHENMFWYRQDPGLGLRLIYFSYDVKMKEKGDIPEGYSVSREKKERFSLILESASTNQTSMYLCASSVTRPGETQYFGPGTRLLVL.

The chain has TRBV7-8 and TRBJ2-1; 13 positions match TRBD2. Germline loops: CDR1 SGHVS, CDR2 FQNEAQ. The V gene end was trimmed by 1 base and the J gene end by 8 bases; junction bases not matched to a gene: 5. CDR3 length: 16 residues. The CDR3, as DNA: TGTGCCAGCAGCTTAGGGACTAGCGGGAGTTCAGATGAGCAGTTCTTC. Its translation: CASSLGTSGSSDEQFF. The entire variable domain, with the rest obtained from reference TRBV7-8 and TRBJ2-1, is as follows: GAGVSQSPRYKVAKRGQDVALRCDPISGHVSLFWYQQALGQGPEFLTYFQNEAQLDKSGLPSDRFFAERPEGSVSTLKIQRTQQEDSAVYLCASSLGTSGSSDEQFFGPGTRLTVL.

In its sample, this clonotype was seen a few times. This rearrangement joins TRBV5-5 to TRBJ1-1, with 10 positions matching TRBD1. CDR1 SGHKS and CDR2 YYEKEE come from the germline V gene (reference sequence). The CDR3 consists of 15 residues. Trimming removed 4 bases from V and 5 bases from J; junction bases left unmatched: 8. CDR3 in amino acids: CASSNRDRGGTEAFF. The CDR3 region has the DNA TGTGCCAGCAGCAACCGGGACAGGGGAGGAACTGAAGCTTTCTTT.

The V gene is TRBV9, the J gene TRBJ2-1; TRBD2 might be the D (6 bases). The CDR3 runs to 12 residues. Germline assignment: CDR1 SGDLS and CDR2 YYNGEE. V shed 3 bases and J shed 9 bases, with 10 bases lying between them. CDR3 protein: CASSGPGSEQFF. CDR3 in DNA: TGTGCCAGCAGCGGGCCCGGGAGTGAGCAGTTCTTC. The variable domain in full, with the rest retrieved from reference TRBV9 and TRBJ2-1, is DSGVTQTPKHLITATGQRVTLRCSPRSGDLSVYWYQQSLDQGLQFLIQYYNGEERAKGNILERFSAQQFPDLHSELNLSSLELGDSALYFCASSGPGSEQFFGPGTRLTVL.

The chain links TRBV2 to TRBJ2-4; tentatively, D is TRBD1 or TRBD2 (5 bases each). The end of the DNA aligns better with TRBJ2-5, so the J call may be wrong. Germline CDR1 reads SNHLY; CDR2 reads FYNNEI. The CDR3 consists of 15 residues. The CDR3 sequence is CASNAGTVAWETQYF. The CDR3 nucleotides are TGTGCCAGCAATGCCGGGACGGTGGCGTGGGAGACCCAGTACTTC.

The CDR3 bases are TGTGCCAGCAGTTATCAACGGGGTTACAATGAGCAGTTCTTC. Protein product: CASSYQRGYNEQFF. The chain is built from TRBV6-6 and TRBJ2-1; TRBD2 might be the D (5 bases). Trimming pared 3 bases from V and 4 bases from J, leaving 10 bases between. The CDR3 runs 14 residues. Looked up from germline, CDR1 is MNHNY and CDR2 is SVGAGI (reference sequence).

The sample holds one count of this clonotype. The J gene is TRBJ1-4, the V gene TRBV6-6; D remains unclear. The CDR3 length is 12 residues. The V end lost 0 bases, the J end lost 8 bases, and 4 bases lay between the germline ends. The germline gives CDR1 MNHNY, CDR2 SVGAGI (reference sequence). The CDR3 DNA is TGTGCCAGCAGTTACTCGAGCGAAAAACTGTTTTTT. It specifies CASSYSSEKLFF.

This chain's CDR3 is CASGPYLNTEAFF. The CDR3 DNA is TGTGCCAGCGGACCCTATTTGAACACTGAAGCTTTCTTT. The V and J genes are TRBV6-2 or TRBV6-3 and TRBJ1-1; D ambiguous. This CDR3 region has 13 residues. Germline assignment: CDR1 MNHEY and CDR2 SVGEGT. The V end was cut by 8 bases, the J end by 0 bases, with 10 bases between.

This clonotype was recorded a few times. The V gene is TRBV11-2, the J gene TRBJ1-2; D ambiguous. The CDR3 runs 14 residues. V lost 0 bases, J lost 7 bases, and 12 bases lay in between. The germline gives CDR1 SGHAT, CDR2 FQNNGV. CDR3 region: CASSLERIGGGYTF. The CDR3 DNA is TGTGCCAGCAGCTTAGAACGCATCGGTGGTGGCTACACCTTC. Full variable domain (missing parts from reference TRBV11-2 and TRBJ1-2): EAGVAQSPRYKIIEKRQSVAFWCNPISGHATLYWYQQILGQGPKLLIQFQNNGVVDDSQLPKDRFSAERLKGVDSTLKIQPAKLEDSAVYLCASSLERIGGGYTFGSGTRLTVV.

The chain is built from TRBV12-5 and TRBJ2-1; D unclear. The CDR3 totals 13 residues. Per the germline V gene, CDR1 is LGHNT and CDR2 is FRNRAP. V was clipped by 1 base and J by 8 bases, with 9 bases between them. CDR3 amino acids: CASGLGRRDEQFF. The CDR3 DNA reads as TGTGCTAGTGGTTTGGGGAGACGGGATGAGCAGTTCTTC.

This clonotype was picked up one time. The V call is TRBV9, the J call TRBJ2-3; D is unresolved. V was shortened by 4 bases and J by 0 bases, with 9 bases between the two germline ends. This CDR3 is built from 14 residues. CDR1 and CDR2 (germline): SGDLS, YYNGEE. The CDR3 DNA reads TGTGCCAGCAGCCCTATTCTTAGCACAGATACGCAGTATTTT. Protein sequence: CASSPILSTDTQYF.

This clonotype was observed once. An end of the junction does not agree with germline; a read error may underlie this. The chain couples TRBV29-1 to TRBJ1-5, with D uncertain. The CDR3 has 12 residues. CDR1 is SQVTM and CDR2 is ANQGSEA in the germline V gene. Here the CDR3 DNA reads TGCCGCGTTGTGTTTAAGAATCAGCCCCAGCATTTT. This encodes CRVVFKNQPQHF. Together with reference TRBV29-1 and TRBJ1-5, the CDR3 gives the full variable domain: SAVISQKPSRDICQRGTSLTIQCQVDSQVTMMFWYRQQPGQSLTLIATANQGSEATYESGFVIDKFPISRPNLTFSTLTVSNMSPEDSSIYLCRVVFKNQPQHFGDGTRLSIL.

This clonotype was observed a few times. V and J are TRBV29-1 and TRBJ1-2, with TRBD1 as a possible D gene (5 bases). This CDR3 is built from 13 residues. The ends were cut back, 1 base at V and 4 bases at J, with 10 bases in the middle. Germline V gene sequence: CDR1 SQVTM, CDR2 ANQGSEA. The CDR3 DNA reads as TGCAGCGTTGAAGCCTCGACAGTCTATGGCTACACCTTC. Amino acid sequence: CSVEASTVYGYTF.

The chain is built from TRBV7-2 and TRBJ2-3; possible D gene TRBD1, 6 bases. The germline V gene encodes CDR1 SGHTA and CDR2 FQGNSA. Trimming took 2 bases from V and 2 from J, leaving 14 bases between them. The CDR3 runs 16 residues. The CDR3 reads CASSLSQGRLTDTQYF. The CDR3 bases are TGTGCCAGCAGCTTATCACAGGGAAGACTCACAGATACGCAGTATTTT.

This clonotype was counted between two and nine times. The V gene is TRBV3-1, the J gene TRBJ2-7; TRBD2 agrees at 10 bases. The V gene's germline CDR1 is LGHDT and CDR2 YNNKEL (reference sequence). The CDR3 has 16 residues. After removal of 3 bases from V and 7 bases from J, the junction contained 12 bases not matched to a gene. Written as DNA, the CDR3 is TGTGCCAGCAGCCACGGAGCGGGAGGGAGGCCCACTGAGCAGTACTTC. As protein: CASSHGAGGRPTEQYF.

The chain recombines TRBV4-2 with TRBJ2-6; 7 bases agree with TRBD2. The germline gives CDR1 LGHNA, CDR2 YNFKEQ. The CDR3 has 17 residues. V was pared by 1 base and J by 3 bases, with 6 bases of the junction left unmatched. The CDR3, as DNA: TGTGCCAGCAGCCAAGGGGGGGGGGTCTATGGGGCCAACGTCCTGACTTTC. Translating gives CASSQGGGVYGANVLTF.

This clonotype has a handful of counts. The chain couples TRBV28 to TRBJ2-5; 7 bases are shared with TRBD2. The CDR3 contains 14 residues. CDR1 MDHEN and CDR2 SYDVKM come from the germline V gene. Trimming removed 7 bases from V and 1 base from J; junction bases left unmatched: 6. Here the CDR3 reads CASIGGVFQETQYF. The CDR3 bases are TGTGCCAGCATTGGGGGGGTCTTCCAAGAGACCCAGTACTTC.